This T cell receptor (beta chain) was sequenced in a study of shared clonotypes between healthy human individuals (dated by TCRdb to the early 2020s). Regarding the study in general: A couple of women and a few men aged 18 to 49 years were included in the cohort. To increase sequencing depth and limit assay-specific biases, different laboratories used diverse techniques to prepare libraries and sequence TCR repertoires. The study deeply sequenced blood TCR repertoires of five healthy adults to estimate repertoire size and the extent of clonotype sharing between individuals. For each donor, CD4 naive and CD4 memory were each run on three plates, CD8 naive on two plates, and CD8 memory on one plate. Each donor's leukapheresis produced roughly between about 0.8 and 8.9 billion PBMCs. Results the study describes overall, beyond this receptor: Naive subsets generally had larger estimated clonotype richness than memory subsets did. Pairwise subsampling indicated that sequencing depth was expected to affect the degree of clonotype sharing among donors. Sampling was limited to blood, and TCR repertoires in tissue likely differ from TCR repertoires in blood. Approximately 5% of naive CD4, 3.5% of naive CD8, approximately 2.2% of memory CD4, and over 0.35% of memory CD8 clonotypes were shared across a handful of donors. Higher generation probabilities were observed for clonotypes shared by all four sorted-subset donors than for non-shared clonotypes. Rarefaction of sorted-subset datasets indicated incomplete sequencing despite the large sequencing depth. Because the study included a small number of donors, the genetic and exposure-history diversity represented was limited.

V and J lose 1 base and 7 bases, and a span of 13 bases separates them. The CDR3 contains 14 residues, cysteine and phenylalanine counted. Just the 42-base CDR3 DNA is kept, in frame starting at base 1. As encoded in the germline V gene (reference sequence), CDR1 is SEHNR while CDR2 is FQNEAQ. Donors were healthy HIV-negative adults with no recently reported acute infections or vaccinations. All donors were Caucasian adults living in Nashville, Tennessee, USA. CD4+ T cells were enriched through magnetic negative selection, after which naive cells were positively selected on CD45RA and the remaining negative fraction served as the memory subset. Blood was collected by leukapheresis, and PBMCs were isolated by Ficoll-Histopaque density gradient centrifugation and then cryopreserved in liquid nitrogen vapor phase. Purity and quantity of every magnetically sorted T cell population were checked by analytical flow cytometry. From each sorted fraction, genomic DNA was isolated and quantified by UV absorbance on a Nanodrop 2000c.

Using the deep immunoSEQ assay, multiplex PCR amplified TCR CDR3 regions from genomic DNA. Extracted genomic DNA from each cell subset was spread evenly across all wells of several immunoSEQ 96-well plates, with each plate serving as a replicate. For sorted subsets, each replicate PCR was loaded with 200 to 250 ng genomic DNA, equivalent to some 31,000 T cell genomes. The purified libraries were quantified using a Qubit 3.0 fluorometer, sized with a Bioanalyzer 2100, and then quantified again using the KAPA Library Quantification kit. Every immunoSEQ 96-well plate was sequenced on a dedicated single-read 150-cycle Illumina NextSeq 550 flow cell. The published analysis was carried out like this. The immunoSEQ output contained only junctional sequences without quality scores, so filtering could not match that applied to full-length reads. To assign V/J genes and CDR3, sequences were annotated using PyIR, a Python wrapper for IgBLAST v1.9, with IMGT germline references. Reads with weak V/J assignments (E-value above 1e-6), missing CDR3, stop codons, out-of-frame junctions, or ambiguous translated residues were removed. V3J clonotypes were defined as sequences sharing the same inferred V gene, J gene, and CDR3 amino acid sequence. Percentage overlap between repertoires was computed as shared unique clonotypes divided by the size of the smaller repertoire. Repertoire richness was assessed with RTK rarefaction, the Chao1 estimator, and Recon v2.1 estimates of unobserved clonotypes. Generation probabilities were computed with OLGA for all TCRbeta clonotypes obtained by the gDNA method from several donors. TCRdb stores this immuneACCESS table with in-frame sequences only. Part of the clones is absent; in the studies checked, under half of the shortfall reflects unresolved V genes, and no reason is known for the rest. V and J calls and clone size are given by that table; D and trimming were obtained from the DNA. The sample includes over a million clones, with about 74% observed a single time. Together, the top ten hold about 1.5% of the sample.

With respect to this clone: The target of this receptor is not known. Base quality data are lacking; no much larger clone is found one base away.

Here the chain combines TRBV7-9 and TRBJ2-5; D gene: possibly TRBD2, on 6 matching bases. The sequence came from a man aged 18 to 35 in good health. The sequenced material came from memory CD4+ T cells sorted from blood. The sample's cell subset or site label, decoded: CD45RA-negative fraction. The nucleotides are TGTGCCAGCAGCTTAGGGACTACGCTGGGGACCCAGTACTTC. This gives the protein CASSLGTTLGTQYF.